What follows are 6 T cell receptor beta chains derived from one specimen sequenced in a study of T cells in Graves' hyperthyroidism and ophthalmopathy. There were TCR beta CDR3 regions amplified from RNA transcripts. The HTBI set primed first-round TCR CDR3 RT-PCR. TCRdb analysed the multiplex PCR reads with MiXCR anew, one entry per CDR3 protein. The sample has more than 550,000 distinct CDR3 sequences, around 15% seen once. The sample comprised blood. The receptors stem from a man aged 45-60 years with Graves' hyperthyroidism.

This clonotype showed up just a few times. The CDR3 DNA is TGCAGTGCTAGGCGGTCTGCCGGTTTTGAAAAACTGTTTTTT. Its protein is CSARRSAGFEKLFF. This chain links TRBV20-1 with TRBJ1-4; D gene ambiguous. This CDR3 has 14 amino acids. In germline, CDR1 is DFQATT, CDR2 SNEGSKA (reference sequence). V lost 3 bases, J lost 7 bases, and 15 bases lay in between.

This clonotype came up many times. This CDR3 is CASSLTGLNTEAFF. The CDR3 DNA reads as TGTGCCAGCAGTTTGACAGGGCTGAACACTGAAGCTTTCTTT. The J gene is TRBJ1-1, the V gene TRBV27; TRBD1 agrees at 7 bases. This CDR3 spans 14 amino acids. Losses at the gene ends were 3 bases for V and 0 bases for J; bases not matched to a gene: 1. CDR1 MNHEY and CDR2 SMNVEV come from the germline V gene (reference sequence).

This clonotype has just a few counts. The CDR3 spells CSARELLNQPQHF. The CDR3 DNA is TGCAGTGCTAGAGAGCTGCTCAATCAGCCCCAGCATTTT. The chain carries TRBV20-1 and TRBJ1-5, with D hard to call. Germline V gene lookup returns CDR1 DFQATT and CDR2 SNEGSKA (reference sequence). Trimming cost V 0 bases and J 3 bases, with 6 bases left between them. This CDR3 is built from 13 residues.

The chain employs TRBV25-1 and TRBJ2-1, with D perhaps TRBD2 (6 bases). Germline V CDR1 and CDR2: MGHDK, SYGVNS. V was cut by 7 bases and J by 4 bases, with 17 bases left in between. This CDR3 is built from 15 residues. CDR3 nucleotide sequence: TGTGCCAGCACAGAAGGTAGGGGACTTTACAATGAGCAGTTCTTC. Translated, it gives CASTEGRGLYNEQFF.

In this sample, this clonotype turned up many times. CDR3 residues: CASASIRDTQYF. CDR3 sequence (DNA): TGTGCCAGCGCCTCTATCAGAGATACGCAGTATTTT. The rearrangement joins TRBV27 to TRBJ2-3, with D hard to call. CDR3 length equals 12 residues. V shed 8 bases and J shed 5 bases, with 11 bases lying between them. Germline CDR1 and CDR2: MNHEY and SMNVEV (reference sequence).

This clonotype was counted ten times or more. V is TRBV18 and J is TRBJ2-3; D not resolved. This CDR3 is 14 amino acids long. CDR1 KGHSH and CDR2 LQKENI come from the germline V gene. V was clipped by 2 bases and J by 4 bases, with 10 bases between them. CDR3 sequence: CASSPVQYPDTQYF. The CDR3 DNA reads as TGTGCCAGCTCACCAGTACAGTATCCAGATACGCAGTATTTT.